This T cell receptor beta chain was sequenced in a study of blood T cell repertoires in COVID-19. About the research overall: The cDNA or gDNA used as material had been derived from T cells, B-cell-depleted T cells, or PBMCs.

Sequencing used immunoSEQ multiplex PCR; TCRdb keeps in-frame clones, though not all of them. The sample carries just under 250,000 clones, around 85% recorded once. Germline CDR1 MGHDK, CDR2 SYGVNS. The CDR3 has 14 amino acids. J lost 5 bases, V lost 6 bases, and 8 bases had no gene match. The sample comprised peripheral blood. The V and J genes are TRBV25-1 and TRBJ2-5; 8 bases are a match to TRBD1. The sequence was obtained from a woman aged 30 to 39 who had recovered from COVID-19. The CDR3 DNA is TGTGCCAGCAGCTCCCCGACAGGGGTGGAGACCCAGTACTTC. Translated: CASSSPTGVETQYF.